Shown below are 2 T cell receptor beta chains from a single sample sequenced in a study of OX40 agonist ivuxolimab in advanced cancers. The method was immunoSEQ multiplex PCR; TCRdb's version includes in-frame clones alone and lacks a portion of them. The table includes over 70,000 clones, 70% to 90% detected once. The input for sequencing was CD4+ or CD8+ T cells sorted from blood, taken in a trial of the OX40 agonist ivuxolimab. The receptors were sampled from an adult with an advanced solid tumor such as melanoma, head and neck, liver or kidney cancer.

The V and J genes are TRBV27 and TRBJ2-5; 11 bases match TRBD2. This CDR3 contains 14 residues. Looked up from germline, CDR1 is MNHEY and CDR2 is SMNVEV (reference sequence). Trimming removed 5 bases from V and 4 bases from J; junction bases left unmatched: 3. The CDR3 region has the DNA TGTGCCAGCAGTACTAGCGGGAGAGGAGAGACCCAGTACTTC. As protein: CASSTSGRGETQYF.

The chain employs TRBV4-2 and TRBJ2-7; D unclear. This CDR3 is built from 14 residues. Trimming shortened V by 1 base and J by 0 bases, and 7 bases separated the two germline ends. CDR1 LGHNA and CDR2 YNFKEQ come from the germline V gene. The CDR3 spells CASSQASISYEQYF. The CDR3 DNA is TGTGCCAGCAGCCAAGCTTCCATCTCCTACGAGCAGTACTTC.